The 4 T cell receptor beta chains reported below all come from one sample, sequenced in a study of STAT5B mutations in CD4+ large granular lymphocyte leukemia (dated by TCRdb to the early 2020s). Preparation of the library involved the immunoSEQ multiplex PCR assay. TCRdb retrieved this table from immuneACCESS and kept in-frame rearrangements only. Not all clones are present; in checked studies, unresolved V genes account for under half, and no reason is known for the remainder. The sample profile shows tens of thousands of clones; approximately 90% of them were found once. Of the sample, 3.4% falls within the top ten clones. Source material: CD4+ T cells from blood buffy coats. The receptors stem from a human donor in good health.

The V and J genes are TRBV19 and TRBJ1-1, with D possibly matching TRBD1 (6 bases). Germline values: CDR1 LNHDA, CDR2 SQIVND (reference sequence). The CDR3 sequence is 15 residues long. Trimming took off 4 bases at V and 2 bases at J, with 14 bases between the two ends. The CDR3 region has the DNA TGTGCCAGTAGTAGGTACGGGACAACAAACACTGAAGCTTTCTTT. It yields the protein CASSRYGTTNTEAFF.

This chain links TRBV7-6 with TRBJ2-7; 9 bases are shared with TRBD2. CDR1 and CDR2 (germline): SGHVS, FNYEAQ. The V and J ends lost 2 bases and 7 bases, in that order; junction bases with no gene match: 9. The CDR3 sequence is 15 residues long. Here the CDR3 DNA reads TGTGCCAGCAGCTTAAGGTCTAGCGGGGATGGAGAGCAGTACTTC. Amino acids: CASSLRSSGDGEQYF.

The chain is built from TRBV7-8 and TRBJ2-7; 9 bases fit TRBD1. Germline V CDR1 and CDR2: SGHVS, FQNEAQ. The junction had 8 bases not matched to a gene; V was cut back by 0 bases and J by 5 bases. This CDR3 is built from 16 residues. CDR3 sequence reads: CASSLALGTGTHEQYF. CDR3 nucleotide sequence: TGTGCCAGCAGCTTAGCGCTAGGGACAGGGACCCACGAGCAGTACTTC.

The J gene is TRBJ2-5, the V gene TRBV9, with D hard to call. CDR1 and CDR2 (germline): SGDLS, YYNGEE. V lost 0 bases, J lost 5 bases, and 14 bases lay in between. This CDR3 is 15 amino acids long. DNA of the CDR3: TGTGCCAGCAGCGTAGGTCCGGTCGGCGGTGAGACCCAGTACTTC. Translating it yields CASSVGPVGGETQYF.